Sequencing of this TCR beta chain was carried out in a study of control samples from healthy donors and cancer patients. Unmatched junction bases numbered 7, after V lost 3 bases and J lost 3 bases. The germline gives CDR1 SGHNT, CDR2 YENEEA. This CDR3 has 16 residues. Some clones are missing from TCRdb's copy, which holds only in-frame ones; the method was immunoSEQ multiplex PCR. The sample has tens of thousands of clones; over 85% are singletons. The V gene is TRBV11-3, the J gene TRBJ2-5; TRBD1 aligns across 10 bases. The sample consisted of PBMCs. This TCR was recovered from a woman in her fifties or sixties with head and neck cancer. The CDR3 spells CASSLYTGTGEETQYF. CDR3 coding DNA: TGTGCCAGCAGCTTGTATACCGGGACAGGGGAAGAGACCCAGTACTTC. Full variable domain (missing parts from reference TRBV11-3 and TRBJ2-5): EAGVVQSPRYKIIEKKQPVAFWCNPISGHNTLYWYLQNLGQGPELLIRYENEEAVDDSQLPKDRFSAERLKGVDSTLKIQPAELGDSAVYLCASSLYTGTGEETQYFGPGTRLLVL.